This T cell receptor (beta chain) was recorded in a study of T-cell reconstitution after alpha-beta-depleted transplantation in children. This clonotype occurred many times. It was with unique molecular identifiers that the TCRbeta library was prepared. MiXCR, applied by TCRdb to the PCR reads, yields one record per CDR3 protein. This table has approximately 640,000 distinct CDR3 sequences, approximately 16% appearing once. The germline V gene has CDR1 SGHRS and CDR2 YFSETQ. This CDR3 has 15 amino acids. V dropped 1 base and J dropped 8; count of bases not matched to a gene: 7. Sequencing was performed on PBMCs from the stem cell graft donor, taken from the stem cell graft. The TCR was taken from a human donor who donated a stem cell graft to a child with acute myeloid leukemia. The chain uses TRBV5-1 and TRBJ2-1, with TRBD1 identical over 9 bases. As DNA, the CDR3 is TGCGCCAGCAGCTTGTGGGGGACAGGGTTCGATGAGCAGTTCTTC. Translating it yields CASSLWGTGFDEQFF.